The rows below give T cell receptor beta chains drawn from one sample of a study of shared clonotypes between healthy human individuals. Libraries were prepared by immunoSEQ multiplex PCR; TCRdb keeps only in-frame clonotypes and omits some of them. This table holds around 690,000 clones, less than 95% found once. Material: memory CD8+ T cells from PBMCs. Every receptor here comes from a man aged 18 to 29 in good health. Some clones in this sample may be carry-over from other donors' samples. Each CDR3 is given with its conserved first and last residue. The D gene is left open where the match is weak.

d_gene	j_gene	v_gene	CDR3aa	CDR3nt
NA	TRBJ2-7	TRBV2	CASRGVGTVSYEQYF	TGTGCCAGCAGAGGGGTGGGTACTGTCTCCTACGAGCAGTACTTC
NA	TRBJ1-4	TRBV28	CASSLTNEKLFF	TGTGCCAGCAGTTTAACTAATGAAAAACTGTTTTTT
TRBD2	TRBJ2-7	TRBV15	CATSALAGSYEQYF	TGTGCCACCAGCGCTCTAGCGGGGTCCTACGAGCAGTACTTC
NA	TRBJ1-2	TRBV7-9	CASSLDPHWADGYTF	TGTGCCAGCAGCTTAGACCCCCATTGGGCAGATGGCTACACCTTC
NA	TRBJ2-7	TRBV7-2	CASSSRQSPEQYF	TGTGCCAGCAGCTCCCGACAGAGTCCGGAGCAGTACTTC
TRBD2	TRBJ2-3	TRBV9	CASSVVASGTSPLPDTQYF	TGTGCCAGCAGCGTAGTCGCTAGCGGGACGTCCCCCCTCCCAGATACGCAGTATTTT
TRBD2	TRBJ2-3	TRBV5-1	CASSQWREGVEDTQYF	TGCGCCAGCAGCCAGTGGCGGGAGGGTGTGGAAGATACGCAGTATTTT
NA	TRBJ1-2	TRBV27	CASRKGGYGYTF	TGTGCCAGCAGGAAAGGGGGGTATGGCTACACCTTC
NA	TRBJ2-1	TRBV9	CASSVERNPYNEQFF	TGTGCCAGCAGCGTAGAGAGGAACCCCTACAATGAGCAGTTCTTC
NA	TRBJ1-1	TRBV6-6	CASSYGAWGNTEAFF	TGTGCCAGCAGTTATGGGGCTTGGGGGAACACTGAAGCTTTCTTT